Below are 10 T cell receptor beta chains sequenced from a single sample in a study of OX40 agonist ivuxolimab in advanced cancers. Generated by immunoSEQ multiplex PCR, the TCRdb table keeps only in-frame clones and is missing some. Here the sample spans 70,000 to 85,000 clones, 86% being singletons. The sample in question was CD4+ or CD8+ T cells sorted from blood, obtained in a trial of the OX40 agonist ivuxolimab. These receptor sequences come from an adult with an advanced solid tumor such as melanoma, head and neck, liver or kidney cancer.

The chain carries TRBV18 and TRBJ2-2; D is perhaps TRBD1 (6 bases). The CDR3 has 14 amino acids. Trimming cost V 6 bases and J 0 bases, with 8 bases left between them. Germline V CDR1 and CDR2: KGHSH, LQKENI. The CDR3 sequence: CASSPGANTGELFF. CDR3 in DNA: TGTGCCAGCTCGCCAGGGGCGAACACCGGGGAGCTGTTTTTT.

J is TRBJ2-7 and V is TRBV27; 10 bases match TRBD1. This CDR3 comprises 15 residues. Germline CDR1 and CDR2: MNHEY and SMNVEV (reference sequence). Unmatched junction bases numbered 7, after V lost 5 bases and J lost 3 bases. In DNA form, the CDR3 reads TGTGCCAGCAGTGACTCCGGGACAGGGGACTACGAGCAGTACTTC. This gives the protein CASSDSGTGDYEQYF.

The CDR3 nucleotides read TGTGCCAGCAGCTTACAGGGTGGGAACACTGAAGCTTTCTTT. The encoded protein is CASSLQGGNTEAFF. This chain uses TRBV7-9 with TRBJ1-1; possibly TRBD1 for D (5 bases). Germline values: CDR1 SEHNR, CDR2 FQNEAQ (reference sequence). V gave up 2 bases and J gave up 1 base, with 8 bases separating them. The CDR3 runs 14 residues. The variable domain in full, completed from reference TRBV7-9 and TRBJ1-1, reads DTGVSQNPRHKITKRGQNVTFRCDPISEHNRLYWYRQTLGQGPEFLTYFQNEAQLEKSRLLSDRFSAERPKGSFSTLEIQRTEQGDSAMYLCASSLQGGNTEAFFGQGTRLTVV.

The gene calls are TRBV10-2 and TRBJ2-3; 8 positions agree with TRBD1. Losses at the gene ends were 5 bases for V and 5 bases for J; bases not matched to a gene: 6. CDR3 size: 14 residues. Germline V lookup: CDR1 WSHSY, CDR2 SAAADI. The chain's CDR3 is CASSRTGFGDTQYF. As DNA, the CDR3 is TGCGCCAGCAGTAGGACAGGGTTTGGAGATACGCAGTATTTT.

The J gene is TRBJ2-1, the V gene TRBV7-7; TRBD2 aligns across 9 bases. The germline V gene encodes CDR1 SSHAT and CDR2 FNYEAQ (reference sequence). V shed 5 bases and J 8 bases; nucleotides not matched to a gene: 7. CDR3 size: 14 residues. The CDR3 nucleotides are TGTGCCAGCAGCCCGCGGGGGGGCCGGGATGAGCAGTTCTTC. This translates into CASSPRGGRDEQFF.

This chain uses TRBV19 with TRBJ2-1; the D gene is possibly TRBD1 (6 bases). The V end lost 5 bases, the J end lost 8 bases, and 10 bases lay between the germline ends. The CDR3 runs to 12 residues. Germline V lookup: CDR1 LNHDA, CDR2 SQIVND (reference sequence). The DNA for the CDR3 is TGTGCCAGTAGTGCACAGGGCTATGAGCAGTTCTTC. It encodes CASSAQGYEQFF. Full variable domain (missing parts from reference TRBV19 and TRBJ2-1): DGGITQSPKYLFRKEGQNVTLSCEQNLNHDAMYWYRQDPGQGLRLIYYSQIVNDFQKGDIAEGYSVSREKKESFPLTVTSAQKNPTAFYLCASSAQGYEQFFGPGTRLTVL.

This CDR3 reads CASSLGPPANEQFF. Here the CDR3 DNA reads TGTGCCAGCAGCTTGGGACCCCCCGCCAATGAGCAGTTCTTC. The chain recombines TRBV13 with TRBJ2-1; D may match TRBD1 or TRBD2 (5 bases each). CDR1 and CDR2 (germline): PRHDT, FYEKMQ (reference sequence). The CDR3 totals 14 residues. V was shortened by 3 bases and J by 6 bases, with 12 bases between the two germline ends.

The table lists this clone with a count of one. The chain carries TRBV7-9 and TRBJ1-5; 8 bases align to TRBD1. The junction had 2 bases not matched to a gene; V was cut back by 1 base and J by 6 bases. From germline, CDR1 is SEHNR and CDR2 FQNEAQ (reference sequence). The CDR3 loop spans 14 amino acids. In nucleotides, the CDR3 is TGTGCCAGCAGCTTAGGGACAGGGTCTCAGCCCCAGCATTTT. This translates into CASSLGTGSQPQHF.

The chain recombines TRBV11-2 with TRBJ1-5; 8 positions match TRBD1. The V gene end was trimmed by 3 bases and the J gene end by 5 bases; junction bases not matched to a gene: 3. The CDR3 has 14 amino acids. Per the germline V gene, CDR1 is SGHAT and CDR2 is FQNNGV. The CDR3, as DNA: TGTGCCAGCAGCTTGGACAGGGTGGATCAGCCCCAGCATTTT. Protein: CASSLDRVDQPQHF.

This clone has only one observation. The rearrangement links TRBV19 to TRBJ1-2; no clear D gene. The germline V gene encodes CDR1 LNHDA and CDR2 SQIVND (reference sequence). CDR3 length: 12 amino acids. The V and J ends lost 9 bases and 3 bases respectively, with 11 bases between them. The CDR3 region is CASSLGDYGYTF. As DNA, the CDR3 is TGTGCCAGCTCACTCGGGGACTATGGCTACACCTTC.